This T cell receptor (beta chain) derives from a study of CD8+ T cells in alopecia areata. TCR sequencing used cDNA made by reverse transcription of extracted RNA. Measured with immunoSEQ multiplex PCR; TCRdb has only the in-frame clones, and not every one. The sample lists approximately 200,000 clones; 45% to 65% were seen once. Turning to this clone: The antigen remains undetermined.

Whole-study findings and limits: Having just one nonresponder leaves the connection between baseline CD8+ expansion and response unresolved. Sequencing of scalp tissue also captures the resident alphabeta T cells of normal skin. Persistence during tofacitinib was seen for many expanded lesional clones in scalp and blood.

Specified treatment: oral pan-JAK inhibitor, 5-10 mg twice daily. Collection of lesional scalp punch biopsies and peripheral blood was performed in alopecia areata patients. The sample in question was CD4+ T cells sorted from blood, obtained at week 4, from a patient treated with tofacitinib. The receptor was derived from a human donor with alopecia areata.

CDR3 in DNA: TGTGCCAGCACCTCTGGCGGCGGGACAGACAATGAGCAGTTCTTC. Amino acid sequence: CASTSGGGTDNEQFF. This chain joins TRBV7-9 and TRBJ2-1; perhaps TRBD1 as D (7 bases). The CDR3 loop spans 15 amino acids. V was pared by 7 bases and J by 5 bases, with 18 bases between. CDR1 and CDR2 (germline): SEHNR, FQNEAQ (reference sequence).